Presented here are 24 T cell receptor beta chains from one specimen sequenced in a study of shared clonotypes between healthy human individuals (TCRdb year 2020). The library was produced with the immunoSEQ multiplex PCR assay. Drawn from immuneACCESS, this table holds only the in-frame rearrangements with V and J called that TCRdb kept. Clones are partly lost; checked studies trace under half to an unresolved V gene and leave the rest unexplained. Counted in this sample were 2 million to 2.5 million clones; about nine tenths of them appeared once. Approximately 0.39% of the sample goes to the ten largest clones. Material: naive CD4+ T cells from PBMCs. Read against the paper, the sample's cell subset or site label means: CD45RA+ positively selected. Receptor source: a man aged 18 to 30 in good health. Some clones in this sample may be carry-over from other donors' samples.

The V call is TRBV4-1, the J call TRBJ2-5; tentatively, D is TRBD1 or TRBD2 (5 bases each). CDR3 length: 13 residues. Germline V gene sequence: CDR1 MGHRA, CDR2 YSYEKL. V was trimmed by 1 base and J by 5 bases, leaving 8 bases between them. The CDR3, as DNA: TGCGCCAGCAGCCAAGTCTGGGGGGAGACCCAGTACTTC. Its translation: CASSQVWGETQYF.

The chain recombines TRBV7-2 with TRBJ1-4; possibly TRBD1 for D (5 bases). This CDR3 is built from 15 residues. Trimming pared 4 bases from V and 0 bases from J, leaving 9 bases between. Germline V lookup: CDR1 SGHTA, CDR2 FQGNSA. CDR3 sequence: CASSSRVTTNEKLFF. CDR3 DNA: TGTGCCAGCAGCTCCAGGGTTACAACTAATGAAAAACTGTTTTTT.

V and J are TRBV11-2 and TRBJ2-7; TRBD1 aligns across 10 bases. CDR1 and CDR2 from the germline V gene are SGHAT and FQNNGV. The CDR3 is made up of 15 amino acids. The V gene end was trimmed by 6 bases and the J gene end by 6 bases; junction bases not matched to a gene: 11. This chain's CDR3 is CASRATGGAGREQYF. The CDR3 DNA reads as TGTGCCAGCAGAGCGACAGGGGGCGCGGGGCGCGAGCAGTACTTC.

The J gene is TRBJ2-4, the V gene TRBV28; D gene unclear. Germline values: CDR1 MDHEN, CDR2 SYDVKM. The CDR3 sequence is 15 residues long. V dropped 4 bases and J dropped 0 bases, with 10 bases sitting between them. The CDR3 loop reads CASSSDSLAKNIQYF. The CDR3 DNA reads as TGTGCCAGCAGTTCCGATTCACTAGCCAAAAACATTCAGTACTTC.

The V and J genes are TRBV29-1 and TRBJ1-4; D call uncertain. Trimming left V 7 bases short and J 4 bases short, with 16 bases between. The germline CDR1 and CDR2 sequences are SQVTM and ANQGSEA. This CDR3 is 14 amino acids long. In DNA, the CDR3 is TGCAGCGCTGAGTCCGGGTCTGGTAATGAAAAACTGTTTTTT. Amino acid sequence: CSAESGSGNEKLFF.

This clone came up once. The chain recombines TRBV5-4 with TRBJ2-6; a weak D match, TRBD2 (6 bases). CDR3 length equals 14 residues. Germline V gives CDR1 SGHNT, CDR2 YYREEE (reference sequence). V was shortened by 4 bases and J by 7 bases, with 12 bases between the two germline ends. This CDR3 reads CASSLLGGANVLTF. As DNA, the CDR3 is TGTGCCAGCAGCCTCCTCGGGGGAGCCAACGTCCTGACTTTC.

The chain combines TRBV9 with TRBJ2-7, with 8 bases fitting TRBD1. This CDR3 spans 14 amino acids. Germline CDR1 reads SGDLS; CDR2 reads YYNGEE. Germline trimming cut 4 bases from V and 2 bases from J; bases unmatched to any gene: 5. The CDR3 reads CASSLRDRPYEQYF. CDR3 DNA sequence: TGTGCCAGCAGCCTCCGGGACAGGCCCTACGAGCAGTACTTC.

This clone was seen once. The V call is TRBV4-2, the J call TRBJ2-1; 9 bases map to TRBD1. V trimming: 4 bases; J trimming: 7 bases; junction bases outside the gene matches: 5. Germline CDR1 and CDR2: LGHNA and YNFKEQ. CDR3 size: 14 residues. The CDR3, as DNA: TGTGCCAGCAGCCCCGGGACAGGGAGAAATGAGCAGTTCTTC. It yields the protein CASSPGTGRNEQFF.

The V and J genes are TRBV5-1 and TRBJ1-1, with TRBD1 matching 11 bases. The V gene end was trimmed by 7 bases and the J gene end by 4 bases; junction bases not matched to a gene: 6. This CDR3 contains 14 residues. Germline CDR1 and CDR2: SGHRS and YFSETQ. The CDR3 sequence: CASLLGTGGTEAFF. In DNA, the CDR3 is TGCGCCAGCCTGTTAGGGACAGGGGGCACTGAAGCTTTCTTT.

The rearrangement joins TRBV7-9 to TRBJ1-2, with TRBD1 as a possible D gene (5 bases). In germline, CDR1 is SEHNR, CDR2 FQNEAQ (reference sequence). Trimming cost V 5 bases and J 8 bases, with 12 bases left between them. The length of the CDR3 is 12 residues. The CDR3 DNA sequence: TGTGCCAGCAGCGCTGTGGGGCAAGGCTACACCTTC. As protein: CASSAVGQGYTF. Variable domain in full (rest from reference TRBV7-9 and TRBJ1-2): DTGVSQNPRHKITKRGQNVTFRCDPISEHNRLYWYRQTLGQGPEFLTYFQNEAQLEKSRLLSDRFSAERPKGSFSTLEIQRTEQGDSAMYLCASSAVGQGYTFGSGTRLTVV.

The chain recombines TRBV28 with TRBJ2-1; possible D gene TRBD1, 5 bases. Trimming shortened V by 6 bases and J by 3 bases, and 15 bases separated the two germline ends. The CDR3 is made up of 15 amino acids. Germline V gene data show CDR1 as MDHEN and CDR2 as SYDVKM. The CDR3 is CASSPPDIGYNEQFF. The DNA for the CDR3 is TGTGCCAGCAGCCCTCCGGACATCGGCTACAATGAGCAGTTCTTC.

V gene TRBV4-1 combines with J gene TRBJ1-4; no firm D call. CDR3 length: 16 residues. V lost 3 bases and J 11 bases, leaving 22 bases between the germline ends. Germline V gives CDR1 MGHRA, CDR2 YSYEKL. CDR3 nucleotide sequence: TGCGCCAGCAGCCACCTATGGAACTCCACGGGGAGGAAACTGTTTTTT. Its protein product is CASSHLWNSTGRKLFF.

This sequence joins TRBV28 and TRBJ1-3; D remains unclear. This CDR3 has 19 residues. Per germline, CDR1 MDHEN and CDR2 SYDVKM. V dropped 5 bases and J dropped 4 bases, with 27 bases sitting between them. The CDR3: CASSPLRGRSTVYGNTIYF. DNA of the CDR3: TGTGCCAGCAGTCCCCTACGCGGACGCTCCACAGTGTACGGAAACACCATATATTTT.

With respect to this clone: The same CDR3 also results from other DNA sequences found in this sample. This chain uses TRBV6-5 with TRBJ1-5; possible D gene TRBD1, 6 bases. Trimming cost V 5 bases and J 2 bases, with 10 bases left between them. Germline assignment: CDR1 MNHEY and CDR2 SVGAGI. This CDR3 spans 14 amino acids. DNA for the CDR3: TGTGCCAGCAGTCTACGGACAGGCAATCAGCCCCAGCATTTT. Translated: CASSLRTGNQPQHF.

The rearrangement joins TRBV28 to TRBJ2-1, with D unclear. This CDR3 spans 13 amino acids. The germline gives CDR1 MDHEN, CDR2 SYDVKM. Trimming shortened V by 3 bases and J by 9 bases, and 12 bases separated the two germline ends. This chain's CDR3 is CASSLPRGGEQFF. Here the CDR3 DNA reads TGTGCCAGCAGTTTGCCCAGAGGCGGTGAGCAGTTCTTC.

As DNA, the CDR3 is TGTGCCAGCAGCTTAGGGACTAGCGGGACCTACGAGCAGTACTTC. It encodes CASSLGTSGTYEQYF. This rearrangement joins TRBV7-9 to TRBJ2-5; 12 bases are shared with TRBD2. The DNA matches TRBJ2-7 better at its end, which makes the J call doubtful. The CDR3 is made up of 15 amino acids. Germline assignment: CDR1 SEHNR and CDR2 FQNEAQ (reference sequence).

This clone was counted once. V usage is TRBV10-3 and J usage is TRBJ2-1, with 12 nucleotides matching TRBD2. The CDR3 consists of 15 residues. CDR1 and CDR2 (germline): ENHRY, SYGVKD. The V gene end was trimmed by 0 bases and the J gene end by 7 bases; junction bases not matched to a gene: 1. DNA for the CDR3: TGTGCCATCAGTGAGTCGACTAGCGGGAGAAATGAGCAGTTCTTC. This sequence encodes CAISESTSGRNEQFF.

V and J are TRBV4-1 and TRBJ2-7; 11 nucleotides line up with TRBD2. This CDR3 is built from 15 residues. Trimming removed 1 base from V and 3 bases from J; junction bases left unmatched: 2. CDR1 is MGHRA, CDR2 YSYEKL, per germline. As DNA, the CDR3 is TGCGCCAGCAGCCAAGCTCTAGCGGGAGGCTACGAGCAGTACTTC. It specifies CASSQALAGGYEQYF.

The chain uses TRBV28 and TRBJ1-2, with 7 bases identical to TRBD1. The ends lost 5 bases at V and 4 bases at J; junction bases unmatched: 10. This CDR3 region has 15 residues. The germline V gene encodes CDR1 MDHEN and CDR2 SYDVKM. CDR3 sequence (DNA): TGTGCCAGCAGTGCCGCGACAGGGTACCCCTATGGCTACACCTTC. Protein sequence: CASSAATGYPYGYTF.

CDR3 in amino acids: CASSYRDRGTDTQYF. The CDR3 nucleotides are TGTGCCAGTTCCTACCGGGACAGGGGAACAGATACGCAGTATTTT. This chain links TRBV19 with TRBJ2-3; 10 nucleotides align to TRBD1. Germline assignment: CDR1 LNHDA and CDR2 SQIVND (reference sequence). V lost 8 bases, J lost 3 bases, and 8 bases stayed unmatched. The CDR3 length is 15 residues.

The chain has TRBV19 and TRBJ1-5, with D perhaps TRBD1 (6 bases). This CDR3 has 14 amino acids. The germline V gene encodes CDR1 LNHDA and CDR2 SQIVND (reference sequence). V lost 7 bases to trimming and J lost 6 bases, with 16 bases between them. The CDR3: CASTPLRGLQPQHF. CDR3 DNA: TGTGCCAGTACCCCTTTGCGGGGGCTTCAGCCCCAGCATTTT.

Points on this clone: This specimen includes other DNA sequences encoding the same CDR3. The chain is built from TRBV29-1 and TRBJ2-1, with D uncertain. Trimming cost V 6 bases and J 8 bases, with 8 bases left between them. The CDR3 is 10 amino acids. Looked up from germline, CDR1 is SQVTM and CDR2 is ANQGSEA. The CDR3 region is CSVGGDEQFF. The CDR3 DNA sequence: TGCAGCGTGGGTGGGGATGAGCAGTTCTTC.

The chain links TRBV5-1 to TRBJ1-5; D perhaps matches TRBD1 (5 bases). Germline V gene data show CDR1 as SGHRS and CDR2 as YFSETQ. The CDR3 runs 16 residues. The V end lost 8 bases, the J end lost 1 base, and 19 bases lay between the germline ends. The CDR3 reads CAREGFGTASNQPQHF. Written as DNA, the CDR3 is TGCGCCAGGGAAGGATTCGGGACGGCAAGCAATCAGCCCCAGCATTTT.

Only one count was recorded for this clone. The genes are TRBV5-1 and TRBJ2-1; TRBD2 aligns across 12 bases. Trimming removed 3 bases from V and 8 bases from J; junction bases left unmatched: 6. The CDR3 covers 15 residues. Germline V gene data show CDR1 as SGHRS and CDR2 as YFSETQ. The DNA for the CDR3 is TGCGCCAGCAGCTCGACTAGCGGGAGTGGAGATGAGCAGTTCTTC. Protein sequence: CASSSTSGSGDEQFF.